The clone carrying this TCR beta chain was detected a few times. Antigen unknown. TCRdb fed the 5' RACE reads into MiXCR, producing one record per CDR3 protein. The sample includes some 12,000 distinct CDR3 sequences, around an eighth of them seen just once. The germline gives CDR1 SQVTM, CDR2 ANQGSEA. The CDR3 is made up of 14 amino acids. The V segment lost 7 bases and the J segment 6 bases; nucleotides outside the gene matches: 7. This entry comes from a study of spatial heterogeneity in lung cancer. General study results and limits: In tumors, expanded intratumoral alpha and beta TCR counts tracked mutation counts.

Indicated time point: sample taken at primary tumor resection. This sequence was found in a female donor with early-stage non-small cell lung cancer. The rearrangement uses TRBV29-1 and TRBJ2-1, with 12 bases fitting TRBD2. The specimen was lung tumor tissue, collected at surgery. The CDR3 loop reads CSAKLAGGGNEQFF. Written as DNA, the CDR3 is TGCAGCGCCAAACTAGCGGGAGGAGGCAATGAGCAGTTCTTC.